Presented here are 28 T cell receptor beta chains from one specimen sequenced in a study of monozygotic twins with cystic fibrosis. TCRdb's table, derived via immunoSEQ multiplex PCR, lists solely in-frame clones and lacks some. The data show 30,000 or so clones, more than 60% seen once. Sequencing was performed on blood. The receptors shown here come from a girl aged 5-17 years with cystic fibrosis.

The J gene is TRBJ2-1, the V gene TRBV5-4; 13 nucleotides line up with TRBD2. The germline V gene encodes CDR1 SGHNT and CDR2 YYREEE (reference sequence). J was trimmed by 4 bases and V by 4 bases; bases with no gene match: 5. The CDR3 runs 16 residues. The CDR3 sequence is CASSGGGLAGYNEQFF. The CDR3 DNA sequence: TGTGCCAGCAGCGGCGGGGGACTAGCGGGGTACAATGAGCAGTTCTTC.

V usage is TRBV25-1 and J usage is TRBJ1-2; D is unclear. The CDR3 spans 15 residues. Germline V gene data show CDR1 as MGHDK and CDR2 as SYGVNS. Trimming took off 3 bases at V and 6 bases at J, with 17 bases between the two ends. CDR3 region: CASSEGGPGWDGYTF. CDR3 bases: TGTGCCAGCAGTGAGGGCGGCCCGGGATGGGATGGCTACACCTTC.

This sequence joins TRBV19 and TRBJ2-7; D is possibly TRBD1 (6 bases). Trimming removed 4 bases from V and 7 bases from J, with 14 bases in between. CDR3 length: 13 amino acids. Germline loops: CDR1 LNHDA, CDR2 SQIVND (reference sequence). CDR3 in amino acids: CASSTTSGTEQYV. In DNA, the CDR3 is TGTGCCAGTAGTACCACCTCCGGGACAGAGCAGTACGTC.

The chain has TRBV5-6 and TRBJ2-2; a weak D match, TRBD1 (6 bases). Germline assignment: CDR1 SGHDT and CDR2 YYEEEE. The ends were cut back, 4 bases at V and 5 bases at J, with 21 bases in the middle. The CDR3 consists of 17 residues. The CDR3: CASSPPSGRGSTGELFF. CDR3 DNA sequence: TGTGCCAGCAGCCCTCCCTCGGGCAGGGGAAGTACCGGGGAGCTGTTTTTT.

J is TRBJ2-4 and V is TRBV5-6, with unresolved D. V lost 1 base and J lost 12, with 14 bases in between. This CDR3 has 13 amino acids. Germline lookup yields CDR1 SGHDT and CDR2 YYEEEE. CDR3 loop: CASSLFYNSHQYF. The DNA of the CDR3 is TGTGCCAGCAGCTTGTTTTATAATAGCCATCAGTACTTC.

This rearrangement joins TRBV9 to TRBJ2-2, with D hard to call. The ends were cut back, 1 base at V and 5 bases at J, with 9 bases in the middle. The CDR3 totals 14 residues. The germline V gene encodes CDR1 SGDLS and CDR2 YYNGEE. In nucleotides, the CDR3 is TGTGCCAGCAGCGTACTGTCGACTACCGGGGAGCTGTTTTTT. Translated, it gives CASSVLSTTGELFF. Variable domain in full (rest from reference TRBV9 and TRBJ2-2): DSGVTQTPKHLITATGQRVTLRCSPRSGDLSVYWYQQSLDQGLQFLIQYYNGEERAKGNILERFSAQQFPDLHSELNLSSLELGDSALYFCASSVLSTTGELFFGEGSRLTVL.

The chain recombines TRBV2 with TRBJ2-2; weak D call: TRBD2 (5 bases). The CDR3 has 16 amino acids. The V gene's germline CDR1 is SNHLY and CDR2 FYNNEI. V lost 6 bases to trimming and J lost 1 base, with 15 bases between them. This chain's CDR3 is CASRSPAVGNTGELFF. DNA of the CDR3: TGTGCCAGCAGATCGCCAGCGGTAGGGAACACCGGGGAGCTGTTTTTT.

This chain joins TRBV18 and TRBJ2-7; D is ambiguous. This CDR3 region has 14 residues. Deletions cut 3 bases from V and 6 bases from J, with 15 bases between. CDR1 is KGHSH, CDR2 LQKENI, per germline. This chain's CDR3 is CASSPRTLLGEQYF. The DNA for the CDR3 is TGTGCCAGCTCACCCCGGACCCTCCTTGGCGAGCAGTACTTC.

This rearrangement joins TRBV28 to TRBJ1-4; D might be TRBD1 (5 bases). Germline V CDR1 and CDR2: MDHEN, SYDVKM. The CDR3 contains 15 residues. V was trimmed by 9 bases and J by 4 bases, leaving 18 bases between them. CDR3 nucleotides: TGTGCCAGTTCTACGAGGGGCACTTATAATGAAAAACTGTTTTTT. Translation: CASSTRGTYNEKLFF.

This chain links TRBV29-1 with TRBJ2-1; D unresolved. Trimming removed 3 bases from V and 9 bases from J, with 18 bases in between. The CDR3 length is 14 residues. Germline assignment: CDR1 SQVTM and CDR2 ANQGSEA. The CDR3: CSVDSARRFAEQFF. The CDR3 nucleotides are TGCAGCGTTGATAGTGCTAGACGGTTTGCTGAGCAGTTCTTC.

The gene calls are TRBV25-1 and TRBJ2-7; 9 nucleotides match TRBD1. The V gene end was trimmed by 9 bases and the J gene end by 2 bases; junction bases not matched to a gene: 5. Germline V lookup: CDR1 MGHDK, CDR2 SYGVNS. This CDR3 is built from 13 residues. CDR3 DNA sequence: TGTGCCAGGGACAGGGGACCAACCTACGAGCAGTACGTC. Translation gives CARDRGPTYEQYV.

J is TRBJ2-7 and V is TRBV4-2; TRBD2 matches at 14 bases. Germline V gene lookup returns CDR1 LGHNA and CDR2 YNFKEQ. CDR3 length equals 16 residues. After removal of 4 bases from V and 1 base from J, the junction contained 3 bases not matched to a gene. In nucleotides, the CDR3 is TGTGCCAGCAGCCTCGGGACTAGCGGGAGTTCCTACGAGCAGTACTTC. Its translation: CASSLGTSGSSYEQYF.

The chain employs TRBV4-3 and TRBJ2-2; 11 bases line up with TRBD2. The V gene's germline CDR1 is LGHNA and CDR2 YSLEER. This CDR3 has 18 amino acids. The V and J ends lost 2 bases and 6 bases, in that order; junction bases with no gene match: 11. CDR3 residues: CASSQRKLAGVSAGELFF. CDR3 nucleotide sequence: TGCGCCAGCAGCCAACGCAAACTAGCGGGAGTATCTGCCGGGGAGCTGTTTTTT.

This rearrangement joins TRBV14 to TRBJ2-7; TRBD1 aligns across 9 bases. J lost 9 bases, V lost 0 bases, and 12 bases had no gene match. Per the germline V gene, CDR1 is SGHDN and CDR2 is FVKESK. The CDR3 extends over 16 amino acids. The CDR3 bases are TGTGCCAGCAGCCAAGAAACCCGGACAGGGGATGGCGGGCAGTACGTC. It specifies CASSQETRTGDGGQYV.

The chain recombines TRBV30 with TRBJ2-3; D might be TRBD1 or TRBD2, each matching 6 bases. V was pared by 0 bases and J by 1 base, with 11 bases between. Germline V gives CDR1 GTSNPN, CDR2 SVGIG (reference sequence). The CDR3 is made up of 15 amino acids. The CDR3 loop reads CAWSVGGGGTDTQYF. The CDR3 DNA reads TGTGCCTGGAGTGTTGGAGGGGGTGGCACAGATACGCAGTATTTT.

A few counts support this clone. The chain couples TRBV10-3 to TRBJ1-5; tentative D call: TRBD1 (5 bases). CDR1 is ENHRY and CDR2 is SYGVKD in the germline V gene. This CDR3 spans 15 amino acids. V dropped 3 bases and J dropped 1 base, with 10 bases sitting between them. In DNA form, the CDR3 reads TGTGCCATCAGTGACGGCAGGGAGAGCAATCAGCCCCAGCATTTT. Its protein product is CAISDGRESNQPQHF.

This clone has only a few counts. The chain has TRBV14 and TRBJ2-2; no clear D. This CDR3 region has 16 residues. Germline V CDR1 and CDR2: SGHDN, FVKESK. Trimming shortened V by 4 bases and J by 0 bases, and 12 bases separated the two germline ends. This chain's CDR3 is CASSRGSLPNTGELFF. CDR3 sequence (DNA): TGTGCCAGCAGCCGAGGAAGCCTCCCGAACACCGGGGAGCTGTTTTTT.

This rearrangement joins TRBV19 to TRBJ2-6; D is unresolved. V was cut by 9 bases and J by 0 bases, with 6 bases left in between. From germline, CDR1 is LNHDA and CDR2 SQIVND (reference sequence). The CDR3 loop spans 13 amino acids. CDR3 coding DNA: TGTGCCAGCGGGCTCTCTGGGGCCAACGTCCTGACTTTC. Translation: CASGLSGANVLTF.

CDR3 residues: CASSWGTSGGYNEQFF. CDR3 in DNA: TGCGCCAGCAGCTGGGGAACTAGCGGGGGATACAATGAGCAGTTCTTC. The rearrangement uses TRBV5-1 and TRBJ2-1; 11 bases are shared with TRBD2. The germline V gene encodes CDR1 SGHRS and CDR2 YFSETQ. V gave up 3 bases and J gave up 4 bases; unmatched junction bases: 6. The CDR3 totals 16 residues.

This chain joins TRBV2 and TRBJ1-1, with unresolved D. Germline V CDR1 and CDR2: SNHLY, FYNNEI. The CDR3 loop spans 14 amino acids. V lost 11 bases to trimming and J lost 4 bases, with 20 bases between them. The CDR3 protein is CAPLIRGLITEAFF. CDR3 DNA: TGTGCCCCCCTTATACGGGGTCTCATCACTGAAGCTTTCTTT.

This clone occurred a few times. The rearrangement uses TRBV29-1 and TRBJ1-1; D is unresolved. The V gene lost 3 bases and the J gene lost 0 bases, with 8 bases spanning the gap. Germline V gives CDR1 SQVTM, CDR2 ANQGSEA. The CDR3 has 13 amino acids. In DNA, the CDR3 is TGCAGCGTTGAGGCGAGGCTGAACACTGAAGCTTTCTTT. It codes for CSVEARLNTEAFF. The variable domain in full, completed from reference TRBV29-1 and TRBJ1-1, reads SAVISQKPSRDICQRGTSLTIQCQVDSQVTMMFWYRQQPGQSLTLIATANQGSEATYESGFVIDKFPISRPNLTFSTLTVSNMSPEDSSIYLCSVEARLNTEAFFGQGTRLTVV.

The V call is TRBV6-4, the J call TRBJ2-7; D perhaps matches TRBD2 (6 bases). The CDR3 has 14 amino acids. Germline loops: CDR1 MRHNA, CDR2 SNTAGT. Trimming left V 10 bases short and J 7 bases short, with 23 bases between. The CDR3 loop is CAKRNGTLRGEQYF. The CDR3 DNA sequence: TGTGCCAAAAGGAATGGGACTCTACGAGGGGAGCAGTACTTC.

This sequence joins TRBV5-4 and TRBJ1-1; TRBD1 aligns across 8 bases. The CDR3 has 14 amino acids. V trimming: 4 bases; J trimming: 1 base; junction bases outside the gene matches: 3. Per the germline V gene, CDR1 is SGHNT and CDR2 is YYREEE (reference sequence). CDR3: CASSRGQENTEAFF. The CDR3 DNA sequence: TGTGCCAGCAGCCGGGGACAGGAGAACACTGAAGCTTTCTTT.

The chain couples TRBV10-3 to TRBJ1-1, with D maybe TRBD1 (6 bases). This CDR3 comprises 14 residues. Trimming removed 5 bases from V and 1 base from J, with 11 bases in between. The germline V gene has CDR1 ENHRY and CDR2 SYGVKD. CDR3: CAISSQGQNTEAFF. For the CDR3, the DNA is TGTGCCATCAGTTCACAGGGCCAGAACACTGAAGCTTTCTTT.

The chain is built from TRBV5-6 and TRBJ1-1; a possible D gene is TRBD1 (6 bases). V was clipped by 4 bases and J by 1 base, with 14 bases between them. CDR3 length equals 15 residues. Germline values: CDR1 SGHDT, CDR2 YYEEEE. The CDR3 spells CASSPVGAPNTEAFF. In DNA, the CDR3 is TGTGCCAGCAGCCCTGTGGGGGCCCCGAACACTGAAGCTTTCTTT. Supplemented by reference TRBV5-6 and TRBJ1-1, the full variable domain reads DAGVTQSPTHLIKTRGQQVTLRCSPKSGHDTVSWYQQALGQGPQFIFQYYEEEERQRGNFPDRFSGHQFPNYSSELNVNALLLGDSALYLCASSPVGAPNTEAFFGQGTRLTVV.

This clone occurred a few times. The gene calls are TRBV7-3 and TRBJ2-2, with D tentatively TRBD1 (6 bases). The CDR3 sequence is 14 residues long. Germline CDR1 SGHTA, CDR2 FQGTGA. V was trimmed by 3 bases and J by 1 base, leaving 6 bases between them. In DNA form, the CDR3 reads TGTGCCAGCAGCTTGGACAGGAACACCGGGGAGCTGTTTTTT. The encoded protein is CASSLDRNTGELFF.

The chain employs TRBV6-6 and TRBJ1-4; 9 nucleotides align to TRBD1. V trimming: 1 base; J trimming: 7 bases; junction bases outside the gene matches: 7. Germline CDR1 MNHNY, CDR2 SVGAGI (reference sequence). The CDR3 sequence is 16 residues long. The CDR3 loop is CASSYWDPGQGEKLFF. CDR3 coding DNA: TGTGCCAGCAGTTACTGGGACCCGGGACAGGGTGAAAAACTGTTTTTT.

This sequence joins TRBV4-3 and TRBJ2-7; TRBD1 or TRBD2 may be the D gene (6 bases each). This CDR3 has 16 residues. The germline V and J ends were trimmed by 4 bases and 0 bases, with 16 bases remaining between them. Germline-derived CDR1 and CDR2 are LGHNA and YSLEER. The CDR3 region has the DNA TGCGCCAGCAGCCTTCGGGGGCTTATAAGCTCCTACGAGCAGTACGTC. Amino acids: CASSLRGLISSYEQYV.